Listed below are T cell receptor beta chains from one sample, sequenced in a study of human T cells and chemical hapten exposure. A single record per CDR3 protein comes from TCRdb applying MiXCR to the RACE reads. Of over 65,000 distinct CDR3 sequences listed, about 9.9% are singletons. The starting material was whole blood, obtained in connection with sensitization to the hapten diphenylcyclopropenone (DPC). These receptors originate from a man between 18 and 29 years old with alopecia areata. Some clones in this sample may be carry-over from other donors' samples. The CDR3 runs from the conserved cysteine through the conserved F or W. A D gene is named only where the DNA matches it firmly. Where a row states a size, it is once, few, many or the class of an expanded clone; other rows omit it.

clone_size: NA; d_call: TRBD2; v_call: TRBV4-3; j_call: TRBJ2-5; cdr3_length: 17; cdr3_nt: TGCGCCAGCAGCCAAGATTTCCTAGCGGGGGGCCAAGAGACCCAGTACTTC; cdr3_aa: CASSQDFLAGGQETQYF
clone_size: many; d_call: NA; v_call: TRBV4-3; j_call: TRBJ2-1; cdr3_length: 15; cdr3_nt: TGCGCCAGCAGCCCCAGAGACCTGGCTTCCGATGAGCAGTTCTTC; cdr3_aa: CASSPRDLASDEQFF
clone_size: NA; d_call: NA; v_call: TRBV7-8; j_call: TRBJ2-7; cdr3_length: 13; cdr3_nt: TGTGCCAGCAGCAAAAGGGGAGTATACGAGCAGTACTTC; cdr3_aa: CASSKRGVYEQYF
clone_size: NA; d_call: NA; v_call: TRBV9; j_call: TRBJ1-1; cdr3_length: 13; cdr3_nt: TGTGCCAGCAGCGTAGGCGTGGGCACTGAAGCTTTCTTT; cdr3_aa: CASSVGVGTEAFF
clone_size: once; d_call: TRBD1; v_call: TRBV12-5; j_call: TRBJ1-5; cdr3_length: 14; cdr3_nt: TGTGCTAGTGGTTTGATTACAGGGGCGCAGCCCCAGCATTTT; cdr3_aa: CASGLITGAQPQHF
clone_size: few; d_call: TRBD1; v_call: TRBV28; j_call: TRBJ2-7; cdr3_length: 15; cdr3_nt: TGTGCCAGCAGTCCAGGGACAGGGGGCCGCTACGAGCAGTACTTC; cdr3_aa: CASSPGTGGRYEQYF
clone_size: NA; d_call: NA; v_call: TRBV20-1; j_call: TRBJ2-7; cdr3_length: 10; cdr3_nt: TGCAGTGCTGGAGGTCCTAAGCAGTACTTC; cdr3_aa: CSAGGPKQYF
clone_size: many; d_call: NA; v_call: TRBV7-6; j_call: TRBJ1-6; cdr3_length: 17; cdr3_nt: TGTGCCAGCAGCTTAGCGGGGCGAAGCTCCTATAATTCACCCCTCCACTTT; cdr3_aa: CASSLAGRSSYNSPLHF
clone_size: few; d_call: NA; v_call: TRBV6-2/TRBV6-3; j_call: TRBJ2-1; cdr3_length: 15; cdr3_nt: TGTGCCAGCAGTTCGGAGCAGAACTCCTACAATGAGCAGTTCTTC; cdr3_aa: CASSSEQNSYNEQFF
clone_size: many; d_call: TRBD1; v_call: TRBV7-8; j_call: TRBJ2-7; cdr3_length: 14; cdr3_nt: TGTGCCAGCAGCGAATCGGGACAGGCCTACGAGCAGTACTTC; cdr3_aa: CASSESGQAYEQYF
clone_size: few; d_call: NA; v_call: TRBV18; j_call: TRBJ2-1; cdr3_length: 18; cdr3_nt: TGTGCCAGCTCACCAGAAGGACAGTCAACCCTGGGGAACAATGAGCAGTTCTTC; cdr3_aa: CASSPEGQSTLGNNEQFF
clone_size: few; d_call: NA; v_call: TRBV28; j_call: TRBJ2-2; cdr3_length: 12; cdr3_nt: TGTGCCAGCAGTTCTCACACCGGGGAGCTGTTTTTT; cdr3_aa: CASSSHTGELFF
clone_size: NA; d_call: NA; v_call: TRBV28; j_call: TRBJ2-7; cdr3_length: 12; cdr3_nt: TGTGCCAGCACGACCGGCCTAGATGAGCAGTACTTC; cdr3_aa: CASTTGLDEQYF
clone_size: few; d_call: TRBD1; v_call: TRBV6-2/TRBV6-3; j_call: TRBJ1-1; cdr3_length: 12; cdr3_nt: TGTGCCAGCAGCCCCGGGACAGGTGAAGCTTTCTTT; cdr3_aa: CASSPGTGEAFF
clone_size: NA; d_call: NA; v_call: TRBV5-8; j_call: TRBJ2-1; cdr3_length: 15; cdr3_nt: TGTGCCAGCAGCTTGGGGCCGAGCTCCTACAATGAGCAGTTCTTC; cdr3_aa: CASSLGPSSYNEQFF
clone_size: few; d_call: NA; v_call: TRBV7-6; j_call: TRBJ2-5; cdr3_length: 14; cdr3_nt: TGTGCCAGCAGCTTAGCACAGAACCAAGAGACCCAGTACTTC; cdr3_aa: CASSLAQNQETQYF
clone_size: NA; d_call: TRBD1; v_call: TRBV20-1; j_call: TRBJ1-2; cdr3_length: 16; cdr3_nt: TGCAGTGCTAGAGACACCGGGACAGGGGGCCCCTATGGCTACACCTTC; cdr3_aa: CSARDTGTGGPYGYTF
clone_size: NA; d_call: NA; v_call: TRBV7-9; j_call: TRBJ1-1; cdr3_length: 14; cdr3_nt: TGTGCCAGCAGCTACAGGGAGGGGAGCACTGAAGCTTTCTTT; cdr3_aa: CASSYREGSTEAFF
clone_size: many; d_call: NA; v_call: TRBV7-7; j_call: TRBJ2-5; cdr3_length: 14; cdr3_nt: TGTGCCAGCAGCTTAAGTCCGGCCCAAGAGACCCAGTACTTC; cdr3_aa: CASSLSPAQETQYF
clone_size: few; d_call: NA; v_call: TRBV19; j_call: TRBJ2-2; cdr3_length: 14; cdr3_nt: TGTGCCAGTAGTATTGTAGGGACTTACGGGGAGCTGTTTTTT; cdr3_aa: CASSIVGTYGELFF